The 7 T cell receptor beta chains below all came from one sample that was sequenced in a study of shared clonotypes between healthy human individuals. Generated by immunoSEQ multiplex PCR, the TCRdb table keeps only in-frame clones and is missing some. The sample yields 2 million to 3 million clones, approximately 92% seen once. The sequencing sample was made of naive CD4+ T cells sorted from blood. Subset: CD45RA+ positively selected. The receptor set was obtained from a man between 18 and 35 years old in good health.

This chain uses TRBV12-2 with TRBJ1-2; TRBD1 was called by the table and not checked on the DNA. TRBV12-2 is given as a pseudogene. This CDR3 has 15 amino acids. CDR3 nucleotide sequence: TGTGCAAGTCGCTTAGACAGGGGATCGAACTATGGCTACACCTTC. Its translation is CASRLDRGSNYGYTF.

This sequence joins TRBV29-1 and TRBJ2-1; the match to TRBD1 covers 8 bases. The ends lost 2 bases at V and 8 bases at J; junction bases unmatched: 20. CDR3 length: 18 amino acids. The germline V gene has CDR1 SQVTM and CDR2 ANQGSEA. Here the CDR3 reads CSVENRTGRMGLVHEQFF. CDR3 sequence (DNA): TGCAGCGTTGAAAATAGGACAGGGAGGATGGGACTGGTACATGAGCAGTTCTTC.

V is TRBV11-1 and J is TRBJ2-1, with 13 bases fitting TRBD2. The J segment lost 8 bases and the V segment lost 2 bases, leaving 9 bases of the junction unmatched. CDR3 length: 17 residues. The germline CDR1 and CDR2 sequences are SGHAT and FQDESV (reference sequence). Here the CDR3 reads CASSLRGTSGVLDEQFF. The CDR3 nucleotides are TGTGCCAGCAGCTTAAGGGGGACTAGCGGGGTACTGGATGAGCAGTTCTTC.

The chain is built from TRBV19 and TRBJ1-5, with no clear D. Between the trimmed V and J ends, which lost 4 bases and 0 bases, there was a span of 4 bases. The CDR3 spans 13 residues. Germline V lookup: CDR1 LNHDA, CDR2 SQIVND (reference sequence). The CDR3 loop reads CASSKLSNQPQHF. The CDR3 DNA sequence: TGTGCCAGTAGTAAACTTAGCAATCAGCCCCAGCATTTT. The whole variable domain, filled in from reference TRBV19 and TRBJ1-5, reads DGGITQSPKYLFRKEGQNVTLSCEQNLNHDAMYWYRQDPGQGLRLIYYSQIVNDFQKGDIAEGYSVSREKKESFPLTVTSAQKNPTAFYLCASSKLSNQPQHFGDGTRLSIL.

A remark on this clone: The sample holds other DNA sequences that translate to the same CDR3. The J gene is TRBJ2-7, the V gene TRBV9, with 8 bases lining up with TRBD1. The CDR3 extends over 14 amino acids. With V trimmed by 3 bases and J by 3 bases, 5 bases remained unmatched. Germline assignment: CDR1 SGDLS and CDR2 YYNGEE. CDR3: CASSAGTGDYEQYF. The CDR3 DNA follows: TGTGCCAGCAGCGCCGGGACAGGCGACTACGAGCAGTACTTC.

The chain couples TRBV18 to TRBJ1-3; 10 positions agree with TRBD1. Germline CDR1 reads KGHSH; CDR2 reads LQKENI. V lost 3 bases and J lost 3; bases outside the gene matches: 2. CDR3 length: 15 amino acids. The CDR3 nucleotides are TGTGCCAGCTCACCCGGGACAGGGGATGGAAACACCATATATTTT. Protein: CASSPGTGDGNTIYF.

To note about this clone: The identical CDR3 is also encoded by other nucleotide sequences in the sample. This chain links TRBV7-9 with TRBJ2-5, with D uncertain. Germline V gene data show CDR1 as SEHNR and CDR2 as FQNEAQ (reference sequence). This CDR3 contains 11 residues. The V end lost 4 bases, the J end lost 5 bases, and 5 bases lay between the germline ends. The CDR3 sequence: CASSSSETQYF. CDR3 DNA: TGTGCCAGCAGCTCGAGCGAGACCCAGTACTTC.